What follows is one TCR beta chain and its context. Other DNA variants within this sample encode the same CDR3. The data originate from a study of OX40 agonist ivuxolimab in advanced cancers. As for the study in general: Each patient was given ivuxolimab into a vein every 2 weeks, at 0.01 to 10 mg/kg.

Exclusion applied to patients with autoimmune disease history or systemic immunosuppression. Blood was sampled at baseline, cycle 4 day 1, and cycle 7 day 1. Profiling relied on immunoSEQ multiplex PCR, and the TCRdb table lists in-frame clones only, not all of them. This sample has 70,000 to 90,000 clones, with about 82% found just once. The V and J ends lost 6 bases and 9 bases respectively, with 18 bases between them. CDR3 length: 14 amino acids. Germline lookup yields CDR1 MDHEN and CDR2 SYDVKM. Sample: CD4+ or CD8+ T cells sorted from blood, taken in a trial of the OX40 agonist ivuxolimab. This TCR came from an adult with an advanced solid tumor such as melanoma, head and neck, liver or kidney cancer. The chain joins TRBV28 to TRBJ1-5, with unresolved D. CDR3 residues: CASSNLFPGGPQHF. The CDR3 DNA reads TGTGCCAGCAGCAACCTATTCCCGGGTGGGCCCCAGCATTTT. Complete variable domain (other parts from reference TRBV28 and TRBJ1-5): DVKVTQSSRYLVKRTGEKVFLECVQDMDHENMFWYRQDPGLGLRLIYFSYDVKMKEKGDIPEGYSVSREKKERFSLILESASTNQTSMYLCASSNLFPGGPQHFGDGTRLSIL.